The entry below gives a single T cell receptor (beta chain) sequence along with its context. Its antigen is not yet known. No much larger clonotype is one base removed from it; base qualities were not supplied. Counted from cysteine to phenylalanine, this CDR3 has 16 amino acids. The DNA shown is the 48-base CDR3, in frame from base 1. Per the germline V gene, SGDLS is the CDR1 and YYNGEE is the CDR2. After removal of 3 bases from V and 4 bases from J, the junction retains 9 bases not matched to a gene. This specimen belongs to a study of PD-1 blockade in classical Hodgkin lymphoma (dated by TCRdb to about 2020). In terms of the full investigation: The study used CyTOF and TCR beta sequencing to define a peripheral blood immune signature of response to PD-1 blockade in classical Hodgkin lymphoma. What the study reported, not specific to this receptor: Newly diagnosed patients were reported to have lower baseline TCR diversity than healthy donors, and relapsed/refractory patients were reported to have lower baseline TCR diversity still. The study was limited to a single clinical trial cohort, and causes of repertoire differences, possibly disease activity or prior therapy, remained undefined.

The time point label of this sample denotes: newly diagnosed, previously untreated cHL patient sample. CD4+ T cells were purified from thawed PBMCs by magnetic negative selection with a Miltenyi CD4+ T cell isolation kit. To serve as a comparison group for the relapsed/refractory trial patients, PBMCs were sequenced from patients with newly diagnosed, previously untreated classical Hodgkin lymphoma. Peripheral blood was collected in 8 mL Vacutainer Cell Preparation Tubes, from which PBMCs were isolated by centrifugation and then cryopreserved. Purified CD4+ and CD8+ fractions were prepared only for cases in which an additional PBMC sample was available. Magnetically labelled cells were removed on LS columns in a quadroMACS separator, and the flow-through was collected as the purified fraction. The Qiagen DNeasy kit was used to extract genomic DNA from unsorted PBMCs and from the negatively selected CD4+ and CD8+ fractions. Using primers that anneal to V and J segments, immunoSEQ multiplex PCR amplified the TCR beta CDR3 regions. A synthetic immune receptor repertoire was used to minimize amplification bias, and any remaining bias was removed computationally after sequencing. The study's processing was this. Custom Python scripts were used to quantify repertoire diversity as the Shannon entropy index. The unsorted, CD4+ and CD8+ repertoires were each analyzed separately, with the exception of combined analyses, where CD4+ and CD8+ sequences were merged in silico. TCRdb stores this immuneACCESS table with in-frame sequences only. Part of the clones is absent; in the studies checked, under half of the shortfall reflects unresolved V genes, and no reason is known for the rest. V, J and clone size are those of that table, while D and trimming were read from the DNA. Across this sample there are under 20,000 clones, with about 85% seen only once. Of the sample, roughly 1.2% falls within the top ten clones.

Sequences were obtained from CD4+ T cells from blood. The sequence derives from a human donor with classical Hodgkin lymphoma. The rearrangement joined TRBV9 to TRBJ1-1; the junction holds 10 bases that match TRBD1. For the CDR3, the sequence is CASSAETGGSGTEAFF. DNA sequence: TGTGCCAGCAGCGCAGAGACAGGGGGCTCGGGCACTGAAGCTTTCTTT.